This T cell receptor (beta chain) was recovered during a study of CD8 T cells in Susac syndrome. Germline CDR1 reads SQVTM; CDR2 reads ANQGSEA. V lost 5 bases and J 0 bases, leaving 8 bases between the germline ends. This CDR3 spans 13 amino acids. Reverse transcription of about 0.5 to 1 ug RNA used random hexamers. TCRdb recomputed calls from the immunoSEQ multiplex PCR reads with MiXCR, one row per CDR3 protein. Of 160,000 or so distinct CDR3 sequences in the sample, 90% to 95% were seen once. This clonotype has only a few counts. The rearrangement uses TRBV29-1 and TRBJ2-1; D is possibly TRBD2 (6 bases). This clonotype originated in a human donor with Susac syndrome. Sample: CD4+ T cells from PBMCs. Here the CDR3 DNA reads TGCAGCGTTACTAGCAGCTCCTACAATGAGCAGTTCTTC. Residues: CSVTSSSYNEQFF.